The clone carrying this TCR beta chain was picked up many times. Its antigen is currently unknown. TCRdb redid the calling of the 5' RACE reads with MiXCR, one entry per CDR3 protein. The sample comprises 150,000 to 200,000 distinct CDR3 sequences, about 9.9% of which are singletons, and almost 30% rests with the top ten. These data are taken from a study of CD8 T cells in ankylosing spondylitis. General study findings and limits: In ankylosing spondylitis patients, matched synovial fluid reportedly showed significant enrichment of disease-linked clones.

The V gene lost 7 bases and the J gene lost 0 bases, with 19 bases spanning the gap. Germline lookup yields CDR1 DFQATT and CDR2 SNEGSKA (reference sequence). This CDR3 has 16 residues. The genes are TRBV20-1 and TRBJ2-4; D might be TRBD1 or TRBD2, each matching 5 bases. Sequencing was done on a sample of blood, either unsorted or a sorted T cell fraction (not recorded which). This receptor was obtained from a male donor with ankylosing spondylitis or in good health (not recorded which). Here the CDR3 reads CSVSTSGAPAKNIQYF. CDR3 coding DNA: TGCAGTGTCTCAACGTCCGGGGCCCCAGCCAAAAACATTCAGTACTTC.